The T cell receptor beta chain under discussion was sequenced for a study of T cell clusters in autoimmune cytopenias. Multiplex touch-down PCR amplified TRB using TRB-A and TRB-B pools in one tube. TCRdb re-called the multiplex PCR reads; one entry per CDR3 protein, DNA not given. The listing records over 7,500 distinct CDR3 sequences. CDR3 length: 13 residues. Germline V gene lookup returns CDR1 DFQATT and CDR2 SNEGSKA (reference sequence). TRB amplification used approximately 250 ng of peripheral blood genomic DNA. The sequence was obtained from a human donor with an autoimmune cytopenia or autoimmune hepatitis (not recorded which). The gene calls are TRBV20-1 and TRBJ2-5; the D gene TCRdb calls, TRBD2, cannot be checked with no DNA. Sample: peripheral blood. The CDR3 sequence is CSALRGGQETQYF.